This T cell receptor beta chain comes out of a study of early T cells in non-severe SARS-CoV-2 infection. As for the study in general: Sequencing input comprised bulk RNA from unsorted whole blood; chain pairing was not available.

Regarding the study as a whole: Matching with VDJdb favored anti-spike CD8 responses (missing private and CD4 specificities).

A remark on this clonotype: Its antigen is as yet unknown.

CDR3 length equals 13 residues. CDR1 and CDR2 from the germline V gene are SGHAT and FQNNGV. V dropped 1 base and J dropped 7 bases, with 8 bases sitting between them. Attached unique molecular identifiers marked individual cDNA molecules. TCRdb itself ran the 5' RACE reads through MiXCR, one entry per CDR3 protein. The sample contains around 89,000 distinct CDR3 sequences, around 15% of which appear only once. The sequencing sample was made of whole blood. The TCR was taken from an adult who was a healthcare worker with PCR-confirmed SARS-CoV-2 infection or an uninfected control (not recorded which). The chain has TRBV11-2 and TRBJ2-1, with D unclear. In nucleotides, the CDR3 is TGTGCCAGCAGCTTAGCACACGTTAATGAGCAGTTCTTC. It codes for CASSLAHVNEQFF.